The clone carrying this T cell receptor beta chain showed up just once. Germline lookup yields CDR1 MNHEY and CDR2 SVGEGT. V lost 0 bases to trimming and J lost 3 bases, with 15 bases between them. CDR3 length: 16 amino acids. The record originates from a study of blood T cell repertoires in COVID-19. The overall study: Samples representing acute and convalescent COVID-19 were sourced from the United States, Italy and Spain. In each case, the material was cDNA or gDNA derived from T cells, B-cell-depleted T cells, or PBMCs.

Per the authors' pipeline: The authors estimated nucleated cell counts from reference gene primer amplification. Profiled with immunoSEQ multiplex PCR; TCRdb holds only in-frame clones, not every one. D and trimming were read from the DNA, whereas the V and J calls and clone size are those reported in that table. Of fewer than 200,000 clones in the sample, 79% were seen once. It was during active infection that Seattle patients were enrolled and then longitudinally followed. The V and J genes are TRBV6-2 or TRBV6-3 and TRBJ2-7; a possible D gene is TRBD1 (6 bases). The origin of this receptor is a woman in her fifties or sixties with COVID-19, enrolled during active disease. Sequencing was carried out using peripheral blood. CDR3 loop: CASSYSPGHQFYEQYF. The CDR3, as DNA: TGTGCCAGCAGTTACTCCCCGGGACACCAGTTCTACGAGCAGTACTTC.